This TCR beta chain was found in a study of T-cell reconstitution after alpha-beta-depleted transplantation in children. A note on this clonotype: The target antigen is unknown.

Study observations and caveats: Alpha-beta T cells present about two months after transplant were reported to originate from several hundred expanded graft clones.

This CDR3 comprises 15 residues. Looked up from germline, CDR1 is KGHSH and CDR2 is LQKENI. V shed 2 bases and J 4 bases; nucleotides not matched to a gene: 7. This sample's TCRbeta library carried unique molecular identifier barcodes. TCRdb re-analysed the PCR reads in MiXCR, keeping a single row per CDR3 protein. The sample yields around 440,000 distinct CDR3 sequences, about a sixth seen once. The sequencing used PBMCs, mostly from graft donor cells, collected 360 days after TCRalphabeta/CD19-depleted stem cell transplant. The source is a boy less than two years old who had a stem cell transplant for Wiskott-Aldrich syndrome, so the T cells may come from the graft donor. The chain is built from TRBV18 and TRBJ2-7, with TRBD1 matching 8 bases. This chain's CDR3 is CASSPEAGQVYEQYF. The CDR3 nucleotides are TGTGCCAGCTCACCAGAGGCGGGACAGGTGTACGAGCAGTACTTC.